This is a list of T cell receptor beta chains from one sample in a study of cytomegalovirus exposure and HLA in healthy donors. The method was immunoSEQ multiplex PCR; TCRdb's version includes in-frame clones alone and lacks a portion of them. Among 150,000 or so clones listed, 80% were seen once. Sequenced sample: PBMCs. These receptors all come from a woman between 50 and 59 years old in good health and CMV-seropositive. Each CDR3 is given with its conserved first and last residue. Fields, in order: CDR3 protein, CDR3 DNA, J gene, D gene, V gene, clone size. D genes are given only for firm matches. Clone size is not always given. Where it is, it says once, few, many or a class for expanded clones.

CASSPQGHAPLHF TGTGCCAGCAGCCCCCAGGGTCACGCACCCCTCCACTTT TRBJ1-6 NA TRBV5-4 once
CASSLPPETQYF TGTGCCAGCTCACTCCCCCCGGAGACCCAGTACTTC TRBJ2-5 NA TRBV18 NA
CASSDSTSGGADTQYF TGTGCCAGCAGTGACTCGACTAGCGGGGGGGCAGATACGCAGTATTTT TRBJ2-3 TRBD2 TRBV6-4 NA
CASSSRVYEQYF TGTGCCAGCAGCTCAAGAGTATACGAGCAGTACTTC TRBJ2-7 NA TRBV7-8 NA
CASSFNRGANYGYTF TGTGCCAGCAGCTTCAACAGGGGAGCTAACTATGGCTACACCTTC TRBJ1-2 TRBD1 TRBV7-2 NA
CASSERPGQGWEKLFF TGTGCCAGCAGTGAACGTCCGGGACAGGGCTGGGAAAAACTGTTTTTT TRBJ1-4 TRBD1 TRBV6-1 NA
CSVELLWTSNEQFF TGCAGCGTTGAACTCCTGTGGACTAGCAATGAGCAGTTCTTC TRBJ2-1 TRBD2 TRBV29-1 NA
CASRLTLGQGGGLFF TGTGCCAGCAGACTGACCCTGGGGCAGGGCGGTGGGCTGTTTTTT TRBJ2-2 NA TRBV4-2 NA
CASSPQGNGVHEQYF TGTGCCAGCAGTCCACAGGGTAATGGGGTCCACGAGCAGTACTTC TRBJ2-7 NA TRBV6-5 NA
CASSRQGYEQYF TGTGCCAGCAGTCGACAGGGCTACGAGCAGTACTTC TRBJ2-7 TRBD1 TRBV7-2 NA
CASSFTSGGSYEQYF TGTGCCAGCAGCTTCACTAGCGGCGGATCCTACGAGCAGTACTTC TRBJ2-7 TRBD2 TRBV7-3 NA
CASSSFVPGLAGAYTSTDTQYF TGTGCCAGCAGCTCCTTTGTTCCGGGACTAGCGGGAGCTTACACTAGCACAGATACGCAGTATTTT TRBJ2-3 TRBD2 TRBV7-3 NA
CASSEGPGGISYEQYF TGTGCCAGCAGTGAAGGCCCAGGGGGGATTAGCTACGAGCAGTACTTC TRBJ2-7 NA TRBV25-1 NA
CASSTDSAETQYF TGTGCCAGTAGTACAGACAGTGCAGAGACCCAGTACTTC TRBJ2-5 NA TRBV19 NA
CASSSLAAAEQYF TGCGCCAGCAGCTCCCTAGCGGCGGCTGAGCAGTACTTC TRBJ2-7 TRBD2 TRBV4-3 NA
CSAGWGNTIYF TGCAGCGCAGGGTGGGGAAACACCATATATTTT TRBJ1-3 NA TRBV20-1 once
CAWSVGGGTYEQYF TGTGCCTGGAGTGTAGGAGGAGGCACCTACGAGCAGTACTTC TRBJ2-7 NA TRBV30 NA
CASRTFRRYNEQFF TGTGCCAGCAGAACCTTCAGAAGATACAATGAGCAGTTCTTC TRBJ2-1 NA TRBV28 NA
CASSETDSYNEQFF TGTGCCAGCAGTGAGACAGACTCCTACAATGAGCAGTTCTTC TRBJ2-1 NA TRBV2 NA
CASSYSIAAEAFF TGTGCCAGCAGTTACTCGATCGCGGCTGAAGCTTTCTTT TRBJ1-1 NA TRBV6-6 once
CASSLAGLGRDEKLFF TGTGCCAGCAGCTTAGCAGGCCTCGGCAGGGATGAAAAACTGTTTTTT TRBJ1-4 NA TRBV7-9 NA
CASTRQGMAYGYTF TGCGCCAGCACACGACAGGGAATGGCCTATGGCTACACCTTC TRBJ1-2 TRBD1 TRBV5-1 NA
CASSFERVAGGRTGDTQYF TGTGCCAGCAGCTTCGAGAGGGTAGCGGGGGGGCGAACGGGAGATACGCAGTATTTT TRBJ2-3 TRBD2 TRBV7-3 NA
CASSTLAGGHNEQFF TGTGCCAGTAGTACACTAGCGGGAGGACACAATGAGCAGTTCTTC TRBJ2-1 TRBD2 TRBV19 NA
CASSVGDSNYGYTF TGTGCCAGCAGCGTAGGGGACTCTAACTATGGCTACACCTTC TRBJ1-2 NA TRBV9 NA
CASSPDSGSSEQYF TGTGCCAGCTCCCCGGACAGCGGGAGTAGCGAGCAGTACTTC TRBJ2-7 TRBD2 TRBV18 NA
CASSSEGEGRTYEQYF TGTGCCAGCAGCTCGGAGGGGGAGGGAAGAACCTACGAGCAGTACTTC TRBJ2-7 NA TRBV5-5 NA
CASRLWTGGNNQPQHF TGTGCCAGCCGCCTCTGGACAGGGGGTAACAATCAGCCCCAGCATTTT TRBJ1-5 TRBD1 TRBV28 once
CASSFNGVQETQYF TGTGCCAGCAGCTTCAACGGGGTCCAAGAGACCCAGTACTTC TRBJ2-5 NA TRBV5-6 once
CASSQLDRVKVNIQYF TGCGCCAGCAGTCAACTAGACAGGGTTAAGGTAAACATTCAGTACTTC TRBJ2-4 TRBD1 TRBV23-1 NA
CASSPTGPGELFF TGTGCCAGCAGTCCGACAGGTCCCGGGGAGCTGTTTTTT TRBJ2-2 NA TRBV7-2 NA
CASSHSGDYTGELFF TGCGCCAGCAGCCATAGCGGGGACTACACCGGGGAGCTGTTTTTT TRBJ2-2 TRBD2 TRBV4-1 NA
CASRLQSADTQYF TGTGCCAGCAGACTCCAATCCGCAGATACGCAGTATTTT TRBJ2-3 NA TRBV28 NA
CASSKAASYEQYF TGCGCCAGCAGCAAAGCGGCCTCCTACGAGCAGTACTTC TRBJ2-7 NA TRBV5-1 NA
CAITKREGHEQFF TGTGCCATCACAAAGCGGGAGGGTCATGAGCAGTTCTTC TRBJ2-1 TRBD2 TRBV10-3 NA
CASSAGGANTGELFF TGTGCCAGCAGTGCAGGGGGCGCGAACACCGGGGAGCTGTTTTTT TRBJ2-2 TRBD1 TRBV11-2 NA
CASRLERVGYTF TGTGCCAGCAGGCTGGAGAGAGTGGGCTACACCTTC TRBJ1-2 NA TRBV2 NA
CASSPQGRIYGYTF TGTGCCAGCAGCCCACAGGGGCGAATCTATGGCTACACCTTC TRBJ1-2 TRBD1 TRBV5-5 NA
CASSRLAPYNEQFF TGTGCCAGTAGCCGACTAGCACCCTACAATGAGCAGTTCTTC TRBJ2-1 TRBD2 TRBV19 NA
CASSLGGADYNEQFF TGTGCCAGCAGCTTGGGGGGGGCAGATTACAATGAGCAGTTCTTC TRBJ2-1 NA TRBV7-2 NA
CASSVSRGGYNEQFF TGTGCCAGCAGTGTTTCAAGAGGGGGTTACAATGAGCAGTTCTTC TRBJ2-1 NA TRBV6-1 NA
CAWMPRLAGEGLSTDTQYF TGTGCCTGGATGCCCAGGCTAGCGGGAGAGGGTTTGAGCACAGATACGCAGTATTTT TRBJ2-3 TRBD2 TRBV30 NA
CATSRDRGQGADTQYF TGTGCCACCAGCAGAGATAGGGGCCAGGGGGCAGATACGCAGTATTTT TRBJ2-3 TRBD1 TRBV15 NA
CASTGGGWDQPQHF TGTGCCAGCACCGGTGGGGGGTGGGATCAGCCCCAGCATTTT TRBJ1-5 NA TRBV28 NA
CSVGQISLAKNIQYF TGCAGCGTTGGCCAGATCTCTCTAGCCAAAAACATTCAGTACTTC TRBJ2-4 NA TRBV29-1 NA
CASSHRDRPYEQYF TGTGCCAGCAGTCACCGGGACAGACCCTACGAGCAGTACTTC TRBJ2-7 TRBD1 TRBV7-9 NA
CASKYGKGGFKTSTDTQYF TGTGCCAGCAAATACGGGAAAGGGGGCTTTAAAACCAGCACAGATACGCAGTATTTT TRBJ2-3 TRBD1 TRBV7-2 NA
CASSLPDRYNEQFF TGTGCCAGCAGCCTTCCAGACAGGTACAATGAGCAGTTCTTC TRBJ2-1 NA TRBV7-9 NA
CASSLRTDPSGELFF TGTGCCAGCAGCTTAAGAACAGACCCCTCCGGGGAGCTGTTTTTT TRBJ2-2 NA TRBV7-9 NA
CASSLISANYGYTF TGTGCCAGCAGTTTAATTTCGGCTAACTATGGCTACACCTTC TRBJ1-2 NA TRBV28 NA
CASSGQINQPQHF TGTGCCAGCAGCGGACAGATCAATCAGCCCCAGCATTTT TRBJ1-5 NA TRBV6-5 few
CASSLSGSGKYNEQFF TGTGCCAGCAGTTTATCGGGTAGCGGAAAATACAATGAGCAGTTCTTC TRBJ2-1 NA TRBV28 NA
CASSFQANYNEQFF TGTGCCAGCAGCTTCCAGGCTAACTACAATGAGCAGTTCTTC TRBJ2-1 NA TRBV11-2 NA
CASSFNWDSGLLHF TGTGCCAGCAGCTTTAACTGGGATTCGGGACTGCTCCACTTT TRBJ1-6 NA TRBV7-2 NA
CASSLLRGRETGELFF TGTGCCAGCAGCTTACTACGCGGGAGAGAGACCGGGGAGCTGTTTTTT TRBJ2-2 TRBD2 TRBV7-2 NA